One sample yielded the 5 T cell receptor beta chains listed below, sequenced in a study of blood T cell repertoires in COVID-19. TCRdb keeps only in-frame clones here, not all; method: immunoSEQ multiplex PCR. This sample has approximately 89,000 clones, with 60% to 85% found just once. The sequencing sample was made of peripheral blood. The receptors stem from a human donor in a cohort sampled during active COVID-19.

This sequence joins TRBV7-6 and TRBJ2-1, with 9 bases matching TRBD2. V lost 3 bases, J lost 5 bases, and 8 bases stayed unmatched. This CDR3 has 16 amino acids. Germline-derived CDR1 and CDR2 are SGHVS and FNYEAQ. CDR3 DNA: TGTGCCAGCAGCTTCGGCCCTAGCGGGGCGGACAATGAGCAGTTCTTC. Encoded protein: CASSFGPSGADNEQFF.

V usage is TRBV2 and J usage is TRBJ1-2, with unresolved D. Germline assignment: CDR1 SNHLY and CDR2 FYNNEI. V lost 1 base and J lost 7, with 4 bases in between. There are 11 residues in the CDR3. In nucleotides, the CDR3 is TGTGCCAGCAGTGAAGACAGTGGCTACACCTTC. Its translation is CASSEDSGYTF.

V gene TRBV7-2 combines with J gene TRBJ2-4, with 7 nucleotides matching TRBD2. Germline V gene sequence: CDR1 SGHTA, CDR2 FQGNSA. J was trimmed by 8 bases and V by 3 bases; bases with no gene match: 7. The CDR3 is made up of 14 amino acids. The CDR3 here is CASSFGTNEDIQYF. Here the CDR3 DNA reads TGTGCCAGCAGCTTCGGGACTAATGAGGACATTCAGTACTTC.

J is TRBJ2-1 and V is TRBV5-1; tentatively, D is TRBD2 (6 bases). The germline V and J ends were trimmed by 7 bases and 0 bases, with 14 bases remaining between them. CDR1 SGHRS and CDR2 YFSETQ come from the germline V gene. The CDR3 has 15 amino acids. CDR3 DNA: TGCGCCAGCCGAGGTGCGGGAAACTCCTACAATGAGCAGTTCTTC. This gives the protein CASRGAGNSYNEQFF. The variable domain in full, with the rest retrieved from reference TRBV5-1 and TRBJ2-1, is KAGVTQTPRYLIKTRGQQVTLSCSPISGHRSVSWYQQTPGQGLQFLFEYFSETQRNKGNFPGRFSGRQFSNSRSEMNVSTLELGDSALYLCASRGAGNSYNEQFFGPGTRLTVL.

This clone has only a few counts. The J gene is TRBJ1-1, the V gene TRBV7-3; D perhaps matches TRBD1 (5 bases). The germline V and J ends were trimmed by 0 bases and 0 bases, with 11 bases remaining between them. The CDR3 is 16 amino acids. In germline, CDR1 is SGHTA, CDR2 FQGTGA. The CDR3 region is CASSLTRQQLNTEAFF. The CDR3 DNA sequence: TGTGCCAGCAGCTTAACCCGACAGCAACTGAACACTGAAGCTTTCTTT.